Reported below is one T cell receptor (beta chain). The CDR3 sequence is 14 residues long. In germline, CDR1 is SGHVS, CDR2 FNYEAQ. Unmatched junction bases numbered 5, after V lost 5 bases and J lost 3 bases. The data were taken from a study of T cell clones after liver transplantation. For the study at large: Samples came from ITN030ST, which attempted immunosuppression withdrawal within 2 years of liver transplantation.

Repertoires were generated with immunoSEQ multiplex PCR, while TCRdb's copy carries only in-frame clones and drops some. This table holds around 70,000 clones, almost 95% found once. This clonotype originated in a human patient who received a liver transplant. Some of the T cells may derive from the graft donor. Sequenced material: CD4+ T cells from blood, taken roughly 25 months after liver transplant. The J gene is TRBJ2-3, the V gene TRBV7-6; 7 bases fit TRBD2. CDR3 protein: CASSRGLPTDTQYF. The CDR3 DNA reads TGTGCCAGCAGCAGGGGACTACCTACAGATACGCAGTATTTT.